A single sample is the source of the 21 T cell receptor beta chains below, sequenced in a study of cytomegalovirus exposure and HLA in healthy donors. Both 60 Vbeta primers and 13 Jbeta primers went into the PCR. Sequenced by immunoSEQ multiplex PCR; TCRdb stores in-frame clones only, minus some. Here the sample spans 100,000 to 150,000 clones, roughly 83% being singletons. Specimen: PBMCs. The receptor set was obtained from a girl aged 2-10 years in good health and CMV-seronegative.

The chain couples TRBV11-2 to TRBJ1-5; D remains ambiguous. Germline V gene lookup returns CDR1 SGHAT and CDR2 FQNNGV. The CDR3 extends over 16 amino acids. V lost 1 base and J lost 0, with 10 bases in between. The DNA of the CDR3 is TGTGCCAGCAGCTTAGTGGGCAGATATAGCAATCAGCCCCAGCATTTT. This encodes CASSLVGRYSNQPQHF.

The chain recombines TRBV6-5 with TRBJ1-2; TRBD1 agrees at 7 bases. J lost 4 bases, V lost 2 bases, and 4 bases had no gene match. Germline CDR1 reads MNHEY; CDR2 reads SVGAGI. The CDR3 covers 14 residues. CDR3 bases: TGTGCCAGCAGTTACCGGACAGGTTCCTATGGCTACACCTTC. This gives the protein CASSYRTGSYGYTF.

The gene calls are TRBV5-1 and TRBJ2-5; D perhaps matches TRBD2 (6 bases). The CDR3 consists of 15 residues. Trimming removed 5 bases at V and 0 bases at J, with 14 bases between. The germline V gene has CDR1 SGHRS and CDR2 YFSETQ. The CDR3 DNA reads as TGCGCCAGCAGTTCCGTTGCGGGAAACCAAGAGACCCAGTACTTC. Protein product: CASSSVAGNQETQYF. Combining the CDR3 with reference TRBV5-1 and TRBJ2-5 gives the whole variable domain KAGVTQTPRYLIKTRGQQVTLSCSPISGHRSVSWYQQTPGQGLQFLFEYFSETQRNKGNFPGRFSGRQFSNSRSEMNVSTLELGDSALYLCASSSVAGNQETQYFGPGTRLLVL.

This clone has just one count. This chain connects TRBV9 to TRBJ1-1; D unclear. CDR3 length: 15 residues. The germline gives CDR1 SGDLS, CDR2 YYNGEE. Trimming stripped 0 bases from V and 0 bases from J, with 9 bases between. The CDR3 region is CASSVDAGLNTEAFF. The CDR3 nucleotides read TGTGCCAGCAGCGTAGACGCAGGCCTGAACACTGAAGCTTTCTTT.

The chain is built from TRBV7-9 and TRBJ1-5, with TRBD1 matching over 12 bases. Germline V lookup: CDR1 SEHNR, CDR2 FQNEAQ (reference sequence). The CDR3 spans 16 residues. Trimming removed 5 bases from V and 2 bases from J; junction bases left unmatched: 4. CDR3 nucleotides: TGTGCCAGCAGCCGAGGGACAGGGGGCGGCAATCAGCCCCAGCATTTT. Protein sequence: CASSRGTGGGNQPQHF.

The rearrangement joins TRBV7-6 to TRBJ2-5, with 9 bases fitting TRBD2. Germline CDR1 is SGHVS and CDR2 is FNYEAQ. V was clipped by 5 bases and J by 5 bases; unmatched bases: 24. The CDR3 is 20 amino acids. CDR3 sequence (DNA): TGTGCCAGCAGCCACCATGTTGACGGGGTCGCGGGGGGGCGGGCGGAGACCCAGTACTTC. Translated, it gives CASSHHVDGVAGGRAETQYF.

The chain recombines TRBV27 with TRBJ2-2, with D unclear. Germline V gene data show CDR1 as MNHEY and CDR2 as SMNVEV (reference sequence). This CDR3 region has 16 residues. Between the trimmed V and J ends, which lost 4 bases and 2 bases, there was a span of 14 bases. The CDR3 region is CASSSIRPTNTGELFF. The CDR3 DNA sequence: TGTGCCAGCAGTTCGATCAGGCCTACTAACACCGGGGAGCTGTTTTTT.

The rearrangement joins TRBV5-1 to TRBJ2-1, with TRBD2 matching 12 bases. Germline V gene sequence: CDR1 SGHRS, CDR2 YFSETQ. CDR3 length: 15 residues. V lost 4 bases and J lost 4; bases outside the gene matches: 3. This CDR3 is CASSETSGGYNEQFF. CDR3 in DNA: TGCGCCAGCAGCGAGACTAGCGGGGGTTACAATGAGCAGTTCTTC.

The chain recombines TRBV6-4 with TRBJ2-1; perhaps TRBD2 as D (5 bases). V was shortened by 0 bases and J by 10 bases, with 13 bases between the two germline ends. This CDR3 has 14 residues. In germline, CDR1 is MRHNA, CDR2 SNTAGT. The CDR3 region is CASSDSSESSEQFF. DNA for the CDR3: TGTGCCAGCAGTGACTCAAGCGAGTCTAGCGAGCAGTTCTTC.

V and J are TRBV11-1 and TRBJ2-5; D is uncertain. This CDR3 has 13 residues. V was clipped by 2 bases and J by 4 bases, with 8 bases between them. Germline lookup yields CDR1 SGHAT and CDR2 FQDESV (reference sequence). CDR3 nucleotides: TGTGCCAGCAGCTTACTAGTTCGAGAGACCCAGTACTTC. Protein sequence: CASSLLVRETQYF.

The chain couples TRBV19 to TRBJ1-5; D possibly corresponds to TRBD1 (6 bases). V dropped 3 bases and J dropped 1 base, with 13 bases sitting between them. This CDR3 region has 16 residues. CDR1 and CDR2 (germline): LNHDA, SQIVND (reference sequence). The CDR3 protein is CASSMSGTRSNQPQHF. The DNA of the CDR3 is TGTGCCAGTAGTATGTCGGGGACAAGGAGCAATCAGCCCCAGCATTTT.

The chain recombines TRBV27 with TRBJ1-5; D is unresolved. Germline V gene sequence: CDR1 MNHEY, CDR2 SMNVEV (reference sequence). V lost 5 bases, J lost 6 bases, and 17 bases lay in between. The CDR3 runs 15 residues. The CDR3 DNA follows: TGTGCCAGCAGTCCGACGGAGGCGGGTGGTCAGCCCCAGCATTTT. It translates to CASSPTEAGGQPQHF.

The J gene is TRBJ2-7, the V gene TRBV7-9; TRBD2 matches at 7 bases. CDR1 and CDR2 from the germline V gene are SEHNR and FQNEAQ (reference sequence). The length of the CDR3 is 14 residues. The junction had 6 bases not matched to a gene; V was cut back by 5 bases and J by 2 bases. This CDR3 is CASSPRAGPYEQYF. In DNA form, the CDR3 reads TGTGCCAGCAGCCCTCGAGCGGGGCCCTACGAGCAGTACTTC.

The rearrangement joins TRBV10-3 to TRBJ2-3, with 8 bases that match TRBD1. Trimming cost V 0 bases and J 1 base; bases outside gene matches: 6. Germline CDR1 is ENHRY and CDR2 is SYGVKD. The CDR3 length is 17 residues. The CDR3 DNA is TGTGCCATCAGTGAGTCCGGACAGGGAGTCGGCACAGATACGCAGTATTTT. Protein product: CAISESGQGVGTDTQYF.

V usage is TRBV2 and J usage is TRBJ2-1; 7 bases match TRBD1. Trimming removed 7 bases from V and 5 bases from J; junction bases left unmatched: 14. The CDR3 spans 16 residues. Per germline, CDR1 SNHLY and CDR2 FYNNEI. CDR3 in DNA: TGTGCCAGCACCCGGGCCCCGGGACAGACTAACAATGAGCAGTTCTTC. It specifies CASTRAPGQTNNEQFF.

V is TRBV19 and J is TRBJ2-5, with 7 bases lining up with TRBD1. Germline loops: CDR1 LNHDA, CDR2 SQIVND (reference sequence). J gave up 2 bases and V 4 bases, and 16 bases lay outside the gene matches. This CDR3 has 18 amino acids. CDR3 in amino acids: CASSRKGRGTAFQETQYF. The CDR3 region has the DNA TGTGCCAGTAGTAGAAAGGGGAGAGGGACAGCCTTTCAAGAGACCCAGTACTTC.

The J gene is TRBJ2-1, the V gene TRBV30; no definite D call. There are 14 residues in the CDR3. V was cut by 0 bases and J by 7 bases, with 13 bases left in between. The germline V gene has CDR1 GTSNPN and CDR2 SVGIG (reference sequence). CDR3 sequence: CAWSVGLFNNEQFF. The CDR3 DNA sequence: TGTGCCTGGAGTGTTGGGCTATTTAATAATGAGCAGTTCTTC.

The chain couples TRBV27 to TRBJ2-2; 7 nucleotides align to TRBD2. In germline, CDR1 is MNHEY, CDR2 SMNVEV (reference sequence). This CDR3 is 16 amino acids long. The trim removed 6 bases at V and 0 bases at J, leaving 7 bases unmatched. The DNA of the CDR3 is TGTGCCAGCAGCCGTACTAGCGTCGCGAACACCGGGGAGCTGTTTTTT. Residues: CASSRTSVANTGELFF.

The gene calls are TRBV5-4 and TRBJ2-5; D is perhaps TRBD2 (6 bases). V gave up 10 bases and J gave up 4 bases, with 17 bases separating them. Germline-derived CDR1 and CDR2 are SGHNT and YYREEE (reference sequence). This CDR3 spans 13 amino acids. The CDR3 DNA is TGTGCCTTCTCGGAGGGCCCGGGAGAGACCCAGTACTTC. Translation gives CAFSEGPGETQYF.

The chain combines TRBV28 with TRBJ1-1; D possibly corresponds to TRBD1 (6 bases). V was shortened by 5 bases and J by 6 bases, with 16 bases between the two germline ends. The CDR3 is made up of 14 amino acids. CDR1 MDHEN and CDR2 SYDVKM come from the germline V gene. The CDR3 region is CASSLEYRVAEAFF. The CDR3 DNA reads TGTGCCAGCAGTCTAGAATACAGGGTAGCTGAAGCTTTCTTT.

J is TRBJ2-7 and V is TRBV18; 10 bases are a match to TRBD1. Trimming removed 3 bases from V and 2 bases from J; junction bases left unmatched: 4. Germline V gives CDR1 KGHSH, CDR2 LQKENI. The CDR3 loop spans 15 amino acids. CDR3 amino acids: CASSPGTGETYEQYF. The DNA for the CDR3 is TGTGCCAGCTCACCCGGGACAGGGGAAACCTACGAGCAGTACTTC.